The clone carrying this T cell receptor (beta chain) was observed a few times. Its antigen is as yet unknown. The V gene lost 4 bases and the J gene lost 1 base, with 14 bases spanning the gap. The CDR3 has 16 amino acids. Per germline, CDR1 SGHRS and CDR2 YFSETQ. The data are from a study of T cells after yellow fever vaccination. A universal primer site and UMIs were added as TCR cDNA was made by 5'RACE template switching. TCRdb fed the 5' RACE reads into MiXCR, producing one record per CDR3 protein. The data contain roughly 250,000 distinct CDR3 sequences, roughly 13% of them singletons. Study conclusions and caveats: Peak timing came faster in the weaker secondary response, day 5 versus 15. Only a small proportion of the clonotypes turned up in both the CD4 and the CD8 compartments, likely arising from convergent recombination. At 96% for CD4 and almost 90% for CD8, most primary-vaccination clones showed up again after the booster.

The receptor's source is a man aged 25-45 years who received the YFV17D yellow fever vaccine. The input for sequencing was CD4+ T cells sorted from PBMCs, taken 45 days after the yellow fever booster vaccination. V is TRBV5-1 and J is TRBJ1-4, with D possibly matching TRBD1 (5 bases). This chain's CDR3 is CASSAAPGQTNEKLFF. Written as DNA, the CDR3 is TGCGCCAGCAGCGCCGCCCCAGGGCAAACTAATGAAAAACTGTTTTTT.